One and the same sample provided the 31 T cell receptor beta chains below, sequenced in a study of T-cell reconstitution after alpha-beta-depleted transplantation in children. For TCRbeta, the library was prepared with unique molecular identifiers. TCRdb re-analysed the PCR reads in MiXCR, keeping a single row per CDR3 protein. The table records fewer than 400,000 distinct CDR3 sequences, roughly 22% of them present only once. The sequencing used PBMCs from the stem cell graft donor, collected from the stem cell graft. Receptor source: a human donor who donated a stem cell graft to a child with acute myeloid leukemia.

This chain connects TRBV7-9 to TRBJ2-5, with TRBD1 matching over 10 bases. The V and J ends lost 4 bases and 2 bases, in that order; junction bases with no gene match: 4. The length of the CDR3 is 15 residues. Germline V gene data show CDR1 as SEHNR and CDR2 as FQNEAQ (reference sequence). The CDR3 is CASSSVDRGQETQYF. The CDR3 DNA is TGTGCCAGCAGCTCCGTGGACAGGGGGCAAGAGACCCAGTACTTC.

This clonotype was recorded a few times. CDR3 loop: CSASVGTSGDNEQFF. The DNA of the CDR3 is TGCAGTGCTAGCGTTGGGACTAGCGGAGACAATGAGCAGTTCTTC. The chain recombines TRBV20-1 with TRBJ2-1; 11 nucleotides align to TRBD2. The CDR3 covers 15 residues. Germline CDR1 is DFQATT and CDR2 is SNEGSKA (reference sequence). V dropped 3 bases and J dropped 5; count of bases not matched to a gene: 6.

This clonotype has just a few counts. V gene TRBV28 combines with J gene TRBJ2-7, with D perhaps TRBD1 (5 bases). Trimming cost V 6 bases and J 2 bases, with 14 bases left between them. The CDR3 is 14 amino acids. Germline CDR1 MDHEN, CDR2 SYDVKM. CDR3 in amino acids: CASRTQGAPYEQYF. The CDR3 bases are TGTGCCAGCAGGACTCAGGGTGCACCCTACGAGCAGTACTTC.

This clonotype was seen ten or more times. J is TRBJ2-7 and V is TRBV20-1; D remains ambiguous. Germline V gene lookup returns CDR1 DFQATT and CDR2 SNEGSKA (reference sequence). V was shortened by 6 bases and J by 0 bases, with 15 bases between the two germline ends. The CDR3 loop spans 14 amino acids. The CDR3 sequence is CSAPVGASSYEQYF. The CDR3 DNA reads TGCAGTGCCCCAGTAGGCGCGAGCTCCTACGAGCAGTACTTC.

A few counts support this clonotype. The CDR3 bases are TGCAGTGCTGACACAGGGGGCGGCACAGATACGCAGTATTTT. Translation gives CSADTGGGTDTQYF. The chain carries TRBV20-1 and TRBJ2-3; 9 bases are shared with TRBD1. The CDR3 is 14 residues long. The junction had 4 bases not matched to a gene; V was cut back by 5 bases and J by 1 base. The germline gives CDR1 DFQATT, CDR2 SNEGSKA (reference sequence).

This rearrangement joins TRBV4-1 to TRBJ1-2, with TRBD1 as a possible D gene (6 bases). The CDR3 length is 16 residues. V was clipped by 0 bases and J by 1 base, with 12 bases between them. Germline values: CDR1 MGHRA, CDR2 YSYEKL. The CDR3 loop is CASSQESGTFNYGYTF. Here the CDR3 DNA reads TGCGCCAGCAGCCAAGAGAGCGGGACATTTAACTATGGCTACACCTTC.

CDR3 coding DNA: TGTGCCAGCAGTGCCGAGACCAGGCTCAGCTCCTACAATGAGCAGTTCTTC. As protein: CASSAETRLSSYNEQFF. The chain recombines TRBV25-1 with TRBJ2-1; D gene unclear. CDR3 size: 17 residues. CDR1 MGHDK and CDR2 SYGVNS come from the germline V gene. V lost 4 bases to trimming and J lost 0 bases, with 16 bases between them.

This clonotype has only one observation. The CDR3: CSARYTGGELFF. The CDR3 DNA follows: TGCAGTGCTAGGTATACAGGAGGGGAGCTGTTTTTT. The chain joins TRBV20-1 to TRBJ2-2, with D possibly being TRBD1 (5 bases). The V and J ends lost 3 bases and 8 bases respectively, with 10 bases between them. CDR1 is DFQATT, CDR2 SNEGSKA, per germline (reference sequence). This CDR3 has 12 residues.

This clonotype came up a few times. As DNA, the CDR3 is TGCAGCGTTGAGGAGGGAAATGGCTACACCTTC. Translation: CSVEEGNGYTF. This chain joins TRBV29-1 and TRBJ1-2, with no clear D. Trimming took off 3 bases at V and 6 bases at J, with 8 bases between the two ends. Germline CDR1 SQVTM, CDR2 ANQGSEA. The CDR3 contains 11 residues.

The chain uses TRBV20-1 and TRBJ2-1; 13 bases agree with TRBD2. Germline-derived CDR1 and CDR2 are DFQATT and SNEGSKA (reference sequence). The V and J ends lost 0 bases and 4 bases, in that order; junction bases with no gene match: 6. The CDR3 extends over 17 amino acids. The CDR3 sequence is CSARDLRLAGGYNEQFF. The CDR3 DNA reads TGCAGTGCTAGAGATCTAAGACTAGCGGGAGGTTACAATGAGCAGTTCTTC.

The chain combines TRBV12-3 or TRBV12-4 with TRBJ1-4; no reliable D call. The CDR3 totals 13 residues. V was cut by 3 bases and J by 8 bases, with 10 bases left in between. The CDR3 DNA sequence: TGTGCCAGCAGTTTGGACTTCGGGGAAAAACTGTTTTTT. The encoded protein is CASSLDFGEKLFF.

This clonotype was counted ten times or more. The chain's CDR3 is CASSSPGLAVYEQYF. The CDR3 coding sequence is TGTGCCAGCAGCTCGCCGGGACTAGCGGTTTACGAGCAGTACTTC. The gene calls are TRBV5-6 and TRBJ2-7; TRBD2 matches 11 bases. Trimming cost V 3 bases and J 4 bases; bases outside gene matches: 6. CDR1 SGHDT and CDR2 YYEEEE come from the germline V gene. This CDR3 spans 15 amino acids.

There are a few counts of this clonotype. CDR3: CASTQLASSNEQFF. CDR3 in DNA: TGTGCCAGCACCCAACTAGCGAGTTCCAATGAGCAGTTCTTC. The rearrangement links TRBV12-3 or TRBV12-4 to TRBJ2-1, with TRBD2 matching over 7 bases. The CDR3 runs to 14 residues. Trimming at V came to 7 bases and at J to 6 bases, leaving 9 bases not matched to a gene.

V is TRBV7-7 and J is TRBJ2-1; D is undetermined. Per germline, CDR1 SSHAT and CDR2 FNYEAQ (reference sequence). V lost 5 bases, J lost 4 bases, and 12 bases lay in between. This CDR3 spans 14 amino acids. CDR3 amino acids: CASSHLGKYNEQFF. CDR3 in DNA: TGTGCCAGCAGCCACCTGGGCAAATACAATGAGCAGTTCTTC.

In this sample, this clonotype turned up once. The chain is built from TRBV5-1 and TRBJ2-5, with D tentatively TRBD2 (6 bases). V was cut by 4 bases and J by 7 bases, with 20 bases left in between. CDR3 length: 15 amino acids. Germline assignment: CDR1 SGHRS and CDR2 YFSETQ. The CDR3 region is CASSQLEEKEGTQYF. CDR3 nucleotide sequence: TGCGCCAGCAGCCAGCTTGAGGAAAAGGAGGGGACCCAGTACTTC.

This chain links TRBV20-1 with TRBJ2-5; D possibly corresponds to TRBD1 (5 bases). The CDR3 contains 16 residues. V was trimmed by 3 bases and J by 4 bases, leaving 21 bases between them. CDR1 is DFQATT and CDR2 is SNEGSKA in the germline V gene (reference sequence). The CDR3 nucleotides read TGCAGTGCTAGTCTCTATAACAGGCCTAACCGAGAGACCCAGTACTTC. This translates into CSASLYNRPNRETQYF.

This clonotype was detected ten times or more. The J gene is TRBJ2-2, the V gene TRBV6-1; a weak D match, TRBD2 (6 bases). CDR1 and CDR2 (germline): MNHNS, SASEGT. There are 16 residues in the CDR3. Trimming pared 7 bases from V and 6 bases from J, leaving 21 bases between. The CDR3 loop reads CASNKFRRDSAGELFF. The CDR3 DNA reads TGTGCCAGCAACAAGTTTCGGAGGGATAGCGCCGGGGAGCTGTTTTTT.

This clonotype was seen once. The chain uses TRBV18 and TRBJ2-7; tentative D call: TRBD2 (6 bases). V was pared by 6 bases and J by 2 bases, with 20 bases between. CDR3 length: 16 residues. Germline V gene sequence: CDR1 KGHSH, CDR2 LQKENI. The CDR3 reads CASSLKRREKPYEQYF. CDR3 bases: TGTGCCAGCTCCCTCAAGAGACGGGAGAAGCCCTACGAGCAGTACTTC. The full variable domain, rest sourced from reference TRBV18 and TRBJ2-7, is NAGVMQNPRHLVRRRGQEARLRCSPMKGHSHVYWYRQLPEEGLKFMVYLQKENIIDESGMPKERFSAEFPKEGPSILRIQQVVRGDSAAYFCASSLKRREKPYEQYFGPGTRLTVT.

There are many counts of this clonotype. The gene calls are TRBV29-1 and TRBJ2-1, with D hard to call. Trimming stripped 3 bases from V and 0 bases from J, with 12 bases between. CDR3 length equals 15 residues. Germline assignment: CDR1 SQVTM and CDR2 ANQGSEA. CDR3 in amino acids: CSVEGTASSYNEQFF. As DNA, the CDR3 is TGCAGCGTTGAGGGTACAGCTAGCTCCTACAATGAGCAGTTCTTC.

This clonotype showed up just a few times. The V gene is TRBV20-1, the J gene TRBJ2-2; D may be TRBD2 (6 bases). The germline V gene has CDR1 DFQATT and CDR2 SNEGSKA (reference sequence). The CDR3 sequence is 17 residues long. Trimming stripped 3 bases from V and 3 bases from J, with 20 bases between. Written as DNA, the CDR3 is TGCAGTGCTAGCCTTCGGTCTAGCGCCAGGGACACCGGGGAGCTGTTTTTT. Translated: CSASLRSSARDTGELFF.

In DNA form, the CDR3 reads TGTGCCAGCAGTTACACCGACAGGGTAGGCGAGACCCAGTACTTC. Protein: CASSYTDRVGETQYF. V gene TRBV27 combines with J gene TRBJ2-5; 7 positions match TRBD1. The CDR3 spans 15 residues. Germline V CDR1 and CDR2: MNHEY, SMNVEV (reference sequence). Unmatched junction bases numbered 10, after V lost 4 bases and J lost 5 bases.

This clonotype was recorded at least ten times. V gene TRBV20-1 combines with J gene TRBJ2-5; 10 positions match TRBD1. Germline CDR1 and CDR2: DFQATT and SNEGSKA (reference sequence). With 0 bases clipped from V and 2 bases from J, the junction kept 15 bases outside the gene matches. The CDR3 extends over 19 amino acids. The CDR3 spells CSARDTRTGGLEMQETQYF. The CDR3 DNA reads as TGCAGTGCTAGAGATACGCGGACAGGGGGATTGGAGATGCAAGAGACCCAGTACTTC.

This clonotype showed up just a few times. CDR3 bases: TGTGCCAGCAGACCCGGGACGGCCGCTGAAGCTTTCTTT. Its protein is CASRPGTAAEAFF. The chain combines TRBV12-3 or TRBV12-4 with TRBJ1-1; the D gene is possibly TRBD1 (5 bases). The V end was cut by 6 bases, the J end by 6 bases, with 14 bases between. The CDR3 totals 13 residues.

The gene calls are TRBV4-1 and TRBJ2-2, with 7 positions matching TRBD2. The germline V gene has CDR1 MGHRA and CDR2 YSYEKL. V was pared by 0 bases and J by 5 bases, with 9 bases of the junction left unmatched. The CDR3 sequence is 17 residues long. The DNA for the CDR3 is TGCGCCAGCAGCCAAGATATGGGAGGGAGGCTGACCGGGGAGCTGTTTTTT. It is translated as CASSQDMGGRLTGELFF.

This clonotype was picked up many times. The chain combines TRBV6-1 with TRBJ2-3; perhaps D is TRBD1 or TRBD2 (5 bases each). V dropped 6 bases and J dropped 2 bases, with 9 bases sitting between them. The CDR3 contains 13 residues. The V gene's germline CDR1 is MNHNS and CDR2 SASEGT. CDR3: CASSRDLTDTQYF. CDR3 nucleotides: TGTGCCAGCAGCCGGGACCTCACAGATACGCAGTATTTT.

In its sample, this clonotype was seen many times. The chain joins TRBV20-1 to TRBJ2-7, with D perhaps TRBD2 (6 bases). The CDR3 runs to 12 residues. From germline, CDR1 is DFQATT and CDR2 SNEGSKA (reference sequence). V lost 3 bases and J 4 bases, leaving 10 bases between the germline ends. The CDR3: CSASWTTYEQYF. The CDR3 nucleotides read TGCAGTGCTAGCTGGACTACTTACGAGCAGTACTTC.

The chain recombines TRBV29-1 with TRBJ2-7, with 10 bases aligning to TRBD2. This CDR3 has 13 residues. Germline-derived CDR1 and CDR2 are SQVTM and ANQGSEA. The trim removed 6 bases at V and 3 bases at J, leaving 5 bases unmatched. The CDR3 here is CSVLGLADYEQYF. The CDR3 nucleotides read TGCAGCGTGCTCGGACTAGCGGACTACGAGCAGTACTTC.

This rearrangement joins TRBV20-1 to TRBJ2-1, with 10 positions matching TRBD2. V shed 0 bases, J shed 8 bases, and the junction held 13 bases outside the gene matches. The germline V gene encodes CDR1 DFQATT and CDR2 SNEGSKA (reference sequence). This CDR3 region has 17 residues. CDR3 amino acids: CSARDLALLAGVDEQFF. CDR3 nucleotides: TGCAGTGCTAGAGATCTCGCCCTCCTAGCGGGAGTCGATGAGCAGTTCTTC.

The chain is built from TRBV7-9 and TRBJ2-7; 7 bases are shared with TRBD1. The CDR3 totals 15 residues. CDR1 is SEHNR, CDR2 FQNEAQ, per germline (reference sequence). The J segment lost 0 bases and the V segment lost 5 bases, leaving 7 bases of the junction unmatched. The CDR3 here is CASSDDRVSSYEQYF. CDR3 coding DNA: TGTGCCAGCAGCGACGACAGGGTATCCTCCTACGAGCAGTACTTC.

This clonotype was found many times. The chain is built from TRBV20-1 and TRBJ2-7; 9 bases map to TRBD2. The CDR3 loop spans 11 amino acids. Germline V CDR1 and CDR2: DFQATT, SNEGSKA (reference sequence). In nucleotides, the CDR3 is TGCCGGACTAGCGACTACTACGAGCAGTACTTC. It translates to CRTSDYYEQYF.

The chain couples TRBV23-1 to TRBJ2-7; 8 bases align to TRBD1. TRBV23-1 is filed as an ORF, its function uncertain. The CDR3 sequence is 14 residues long. The junction had 3 bases not matched to a gene; V was cut back by 3 bases and J by 2 bases. The CDR3 DNA reads TGCGCCAGCAGTCAGGACAGGGCAACCTACGAGCAGTACTTC. The encoded protein is CASSQDRATYEQYF.